One sample yielded the 2 T cell receptor beta chains listed below, sequenced in a study of CD8 T cells in Susac syndrome. Random hexamers served to reverse transcribe roughly 0.5 to 1 ug RNA. TCRdb redid the calling of the immunoSEQ multiplex PCR reads with MiXCR, one entry per CDR3 protein. The sample gives about 200,000 distinct CDR3 sequences, 90% to 95% of which show up once; 0.093% is in the top ten. Sequenced material: CD4+ T cells from PBMCs. These receptors were obtained from a human donor with multiple sclerosis.

The chain is built from TRBV4-1 and TRBJ2-7; D is undetermined. The germline gives CDR1 MGHRA, CDR2 YSYEKL. Trimming left V 3 bases short and J 9 bases short, with 15 bases between. This CDR3 has 13 amino acids. As DNA, the CDR3 is TGCGCCAGCAGCCACCTCAGGTCCGAGCGGCAGTACTTC. Protein product: CASSHLRSERQYF.

The genes are TRBV29-1 and TRBJ2-7, with 8 positions matching TRBD2. This CDR3 is 12 amino acids long. The junction had 4 bases not matched to a gene; V was cut back by 6 bases and J by 3 bases. CDR1 is SQVTM and CDR2 is ANQGSEA in the germline V gene. The CDR3, as DNA: TGCAGCGTCGGGAGCGGGGGCTACGAGCAGTACTTC. Translating gives CSVGSGGYEQYF.